This entry is about one T cell receptor beta chain. The entry originates in a study of shared T cell receptors in the human thymus. CDR3 length equals 13 residues. From germline, CDR1 is KGHSH and CDR2 LQKENI. The V end was cut by 3 bases, the J end by 5 bases, with 11 bases between. The table came from immunoSEQ multiplex PCR; TCRdb's copy has only in-frame clones and leaves some out. The sample carries some 700,000 clones, approximately 90% recorded once. The same data also contributed to another study, on human thymus T cells. That report adds: Unrelated individuals had highly overlapping thymic repertoires, as reported in related research.

The chain recombines TRBV18 with TRBJ2-7, with D unclear. Sequencing was done on a sample of thymocytes. This clonotype was sampled from a boy under two years old with a congenital heart defect. The chain's CDR3 is CASSPPESHEQYF. As DNA, the CDR3 is TGTGCCAGCTCACCCCCCGAGTCCCACGAGCAGTACTTC.